One and the same sample provided the 31 T cell receptor beta chains below, sequenced in a study of blood T cell repertoires in COVID-19. TCRdb keeps only in-frame clones here, not all; method: immunoSEQ multiplex PCR. This table holds over 200,000 clones, around 88% found once. Sequenced: PBMCs or T cells enriched from blood (not recorded which). These receptors all stem from a woman aged 40 to 55 with acute COVID-19.

The chain employs TRBV5-1 and TRBJ2-1; possible D gene TRBD2, 6 bases. This CDR3 region has 14 residues. The germline CDR1 and CDR2 sequences are SGHRS and YFSETQ. V was trimmed by 4 bases and J by 2 bases, leaving 10 bases between them. CDR3 sequence reads: CASSLEGTYNEQFF. The DNA of the CDR3 is TGCGCCAGCAGCCTGGAGGGGACCTACAATGAGCAGTTCTTC.

The rearrangement uses TRBV6-2 or TRBV6-3 and TRBJ2-3, with 11 bases identical to TRBD2. Per the germline V gene, CDR1 is MNHEY and CDR2 is SVGEGT. The CDR3 runs to 16 residues. Trimming removed 6 bases from V and 5 bases from J; junction bases left unmatched: 10. The CDR3, as DNA: TGTGCCAGCAGCCCTCTTAGCGGGGGGGATGGAGATACGCAGTATTTT. It is translated as CASSPLSGGDGDTQYF.

V and J are TRBV19 and TRBJ1-2; a possible D gene is TRBD1 (6 bases). This CDR3 is built from 15 residues. V lost 0 bases to trimming and J lost 7 bases, with 15 bases between them. Germline CDR1 and CDR2: LNHDA and SQIVND (reference sequence). CDR3: CASSIDPQGQRGYTF. The DNA of the CDR3 is TGTGCCAGTAGTATAGATCCCCAAGGACAGCGTGGCTACACCTTC.

This clone is a singleton in its sample. V gene TRBV4-3 combines with J gene TRBJ1-4, with 7 positions matching TRBD1. CDR3 size: 15 residues. The germline V gene encodes CDR1 LGHNA and CDR2 YSLEER. V trimming: 3 bases; J trimming: 5 bases; junction bases outside the gene matches: 6. In DNA, the CDR3 is TGCGCCAGCAGCCACGACAGGGAAGACAATGAAAAACTGTTTTTT. Protein: CASSHDREDNEKLFF.

The rearrangement joins TRBV12-3 or TRBV12-4 to TRBJ1-2; 8 positions match TRBD1. The length of the CDR3 is 12 residues. J was trimmed by 8 bases and V by 8 bases; bases with no gene match: 7. CDR3 protein: CASGQGAEGYTF. CDR3 DNA: TGTGCCAGCGGGCAGGGGGCGGAGGGCTACACCTTC.

The CDR3 reads CASSLTRTSGDELQFF. For the CDR3, the DNA is TGTGCCAGCAGCCTCACTCGGACTAGCGGCGACGAACTTCAGTTCTTC. The chain is built from TRBV7-2 and TRBJ2-1, with 10 bases lining up with TRBD2. Trimming removed 5 bases from V and 13 bases from J; junction bases left unmatched: 17. The CDR3 has 16 residues. Germline V CDR1 and CDR2: SGHTA, FQGNSA.

The chain is built from TRBV19 and TRBJ1-1; TRBD1 agrees at 8 bases. This CDR3 has 13 amino acids. V shed 0 bases and J 7 bases; nucleotides not matched to a gene: 1. CDR1 and CDR2 from the germline V gene are LNHDA and SQIVND (reference sequence). CDR3 region: CASSIEGQGEAFF. CDR3 DNA sequence: TGTGCCAGTAGTATAGAAGGACAGGGTGAAGCTTTCTTT. Looking up the rest from reference TRBV19 and TRBJ1-1 gives the full variable domain: DGGITQSPKYLFRKEGQNVTLSCEQNLNHDAMYWYRQDPGQGLRLIYYSQIVNDFQKGDIAEGYSVSREKKESFPLTVTSAQKNPTAFYLCASSIEGQGEAFFGQGTRLTVV.

J is TRBJ2-2 and V is TRBV6-5; 7 bases are a match to TRBD1. The V gene end was trimmed by 0 bases and the J gene end by 7 bases; junction bases not matched to a gene: 5. The germline V gene has CDR1 MNHEY and CDR2 SVGAGI. The CDR3 spans 15 residues. This CDR3 is CASSYSTGKIGELFF. The CDR3 region has the DNA TGTGCCAGCAGTTACTCGACAGGGAAAATCGGGGAGCTGTTTTTT.

The CDR3 spells CASSPRTGWDRDEQFF. CDR3 in DNA: TGTGCCAGCAGCCCGCGGACAGGTTGGGATAGGGATGAGCAGTTCTTC. This chain connects TRBV3-1 (or the pseudogene TRBV3-2) to TRBJ2-1, with TRBD1 matching over 7 bases. Trimming removed 4 bases from V and 8 bases from J; junction bases left unmatched: 14. The CDR3 covers 16 residues. CDR1 is LGHDT, CDR2 YNNKEL, per germline (reference sequence).

This clone has just one count. The genes are TRBV7-8 and TRBJ2-7; maybe TRBD1 (6 bases). CDR1 and CDR2 (germline): SGHVS, FQNEAQ. V was cut by 5 bases and J by 4 bases, with 9 bases left in between. This CDR3 comprises 12 residues. The chain's CDR3 is CASSQGGYEQYV. CDR3 nucleotide sequence: TGTGCCAGCAGCCAAGGGGGTTACGAGCAGTACGTC.

This chain joins TRBV29-1 and TRBJ1-1; D is possibly TRBD1 (6 bases). Germline V gene data show CDR1 as SQVTM and CDR2 as ANQGSEA. Between the trimmed V and J ends, which lost 7 bases and 2 bases, there was a span of 14 bases. This CDR3 region has 13 residues. Written as DNA, the CDR3 is TGCAGCGCACTCGGACAGCCAAACACTGAAGCTTTCTTT. Protein: CSALGQPNTEAFF.

The chain couples TRBV6-2 or TRBV6-3 to TRBJ2-5; TRBD1 aligns across 8 bases. This CDR3 region has 15 residues. Germline CDR1 MNHEY, CDR2 SVGEGT. V lost 3 bases to trimming and J lost 5 bases; unmatched junction nucleotides: 8. CDR3 residues: CASSYLGQAGETQYF. The DNA for the CDR3 is TGTGCCAGCAGTTATTTGGGACAGGCAGGGGAGACCCAGTACTTC.

The J gene is TRBJ2-7, the V gene TRBV5-4; D ambiguous. From germline, CDR1 is SGHNT and CDR2 YYREEE (reference sequence). CDR3 size: 15 residues. The germline V and J ends were trimmed by 0 bases and 4 bases, with 14 bases remaining between them. The CDR3 coding sequence is TGTGCCAGCAGCTTGGGGCCGACTCGACCTTACGAGCAGTACGTC. Translated, it gives CASSLGPTRPYEQYV.

The chain carries TRBV7-9 and TRBJ1-2, with D tentatively TRBD1 (5 bases). Trimming pared 7 bases from V and 8 bases from J, leaving 14 bases between. From germline, CDR1 is SEHNR and CDR2 FQNEAQ (reference sequence). CDR3 length: 12 residues. The CDR3 nucleotides are TGTGCCAGCACGGGGCCGTGGGTAGGCTACACCTTC. This gives the protein CASTGPWVGYTF.

This chain connects TRBV5-5 to TRBJ1-3; TRBD1 matches 7 bases. This CDR3 is 18 amino acids long. Germline V lookup: CDR1 SGHKS, CDR2 YYEKEE (reference sequence). With V trimmed by 3 bases and J by 0 bases, 12 bases remained unmatched. Here the CDR3 DNA reads TGTGCCAGCAGCTCACTCCGGGACAGAGTCCTCTCTGGAAACACCATATATTTT. As protein: CASSSLRDRVLSGNTIYF.

This chain uses TRBV4-3 with TRBJ1-4; 8 bases are a match to TRBD1. The trim removed 2 bases at V and 7 bases at J, leaving 9 bases unmatched. This CDR3 spans 16 amino acids. CDR1 LGHNA and CDR2 YSLEER come from the germline V gene. The CDR3 sequence is CASSQRSDRATEKLFF. CDR3 sequence (DNA): TGCGCCAGCAGCCAACGCTCGGACAGGGCTACTGAAAAACTGTTTTTT.

The CDR3 sequence is CASSQVRETQYF. The DNA of the CDR3 is TGTGCCAGCAGCCAAGTCAGGGAGACCCAGTACTTC. The gene calls are TRBV14 and TRBJ2-5; unclear D gene. V lost 1 base and J 5 bases, leaving 5 bases between the germline ends. The CDR3 length is 12 residues. Germline V gives CDR1 SGHDN, CDR2 FVKESK.

The rearrangement links TRBV6-5 to TRBJ1-6; the D is unclear. Germline lookup yields CDR1 MNHEY and CDR2 SVGAGI. CDR3 size: 13 residues. Trimming stripped 6 bases from V and 7 bases from J, with 10 bases between. In DNA, the CDR3 is TGTGCCAGCAGGAGGGATTCGAATTCACCCCTCCACTTT. As protein: CASRRDSNSPLHF.

The chain uses TRBV20-1 and TRBJ1-1, with D hard to call. Trimming took off 3 bases at V and 3 bases at J, with 8 bases between the two ends. Germline CDR1 and CDR2: DFQATT and SNEGSKA (reference sequence). The CDR3 covers 12 residues. The CDR3 is CSASKEDTEAFF. CDR3 nucleotide sequence: TGCAGTGCTAGTAAGGAGGACACTGAAGCTTTCTTT.

This clone showed up just a few times. V gene TRBV10-2 combines with J gene TRBJ2-2, with 12 bases identical to TRBD2. Germline CDR1 WSHSY, CDR2 SAAADI. With 8 bases clipped from V and 0 bases from J, the junction kept 7 bases outside the gene matches. The CDR3 sequence is 17 residues long. The CDR3 is CASSRTSGDPNTGELFF. The DNA for the CDR3 is TGCGCCAGCTCGAGGACTAGCGGGGACCCGAACACCGGGGAGCTGTTTTTT.

The rearrangement uses TRBV7-9 and TRBJ1-1; D might be TRBD1 (6 bases). CDR1 and CDR2 (germline): SEHNR, FQNEAQ (reference sequence). CDR3 length equals 14 residues. Trimming shortened V by 6 bases and J by 2 bases, and 13 bases separated the two germline ends. CDR3 loop: CASRNRVGNTEAFF. The DNA of the CDR3 is TGTGCCAGCAGAAACAGGGTTGGTAACACTGAAGCTTTCTTT.

Only one count was recorded for this clone. This chain connects TRBV12-3 or TRBV12-4 to TRBJ1-5; D not resolved. Trimming pared 3 bases from V and 5 bases from J, leaving 5 bases between. The CDR3 extends over 12 amino acids. The CDR3 reads CASSFRYQPQHF. The DNA for the CDR3 is TGTGCCAGCAGTTTTCGGTATCAGCCCCAGCATTTT.

In this sample, this clone turned up once. V gene TRBV3-1 (or the pseudogene TRBV3-2) combines with J gene TRBJ1-2; D is uncertain. Trimming stripped 1 base from V and 3 bases from J, with 12 bases between. The CDR3 is 15 residues long. Germline loops: CDR1 LGHDT, CDR2 YNNKEL (reference sequence). CDR3 sequence: CASSQAHSPHYGYTF. The CDR3 DNA follows: TGTGCCAGCAGCCAAGCGCACAGTCCCCACTATGGCTACACCTTC.

V gene TRBV19 combines with J gene TRBJ1-5, with TRBD1 matching 9 bases. V shed 3 bases, J shed 2 bases, and the junction held 5 bases outside the gene matches. The germline gives CDR1 LNHDA, CDR2 SQIVND (reference sequence). The CDR3 has 16 residues. The CDR3 nucleotides are TGTGCCAGTAGTATCACAGGGGGCAGGGGCAATCAGCCCCAGCATTTT. Translating gives CASSITGGRGNQPQHF.

V gene TRBV5-4 combines with J gene TRBJ2-3, with D possibly being TRBD1 (6 bases). Trimming cost V 4 bases and J 1 base, with 19 bases left between them. From germline, CDR1 is SGHNT and CDR2 YYREEE (reference sequence). The CDR3 sequence is 17 residues long. Here the CDR3 reads CASSPTWAGVGTDTQYF. The CDR3, as DNA: TGTGCCAGCAGCCCCACATGGGCAGGGGTGGGCACAGATACGCAGTATTTT.

The V gene is TRBV19, the J gene TRBJ1-1, with D tentatively TRBD1 (5 bases). The CDR3 totals 13 residues. Trimming removed 6 bases at V and 5 bases at J, with 13 bases between. Germline V gives CDR1 LNHDA, CDR2 SQIVND (reference sequence). The CDR3, as DNA: TGTGCCAGTAGGCCCTCAGGGTTAACTGAAGCTTTCTTT. This gives the protein CASRPSGLTEAFF.

The rearrangement joins TRBV19 to TRBJ2-7; D is unresolved. Germline loops: CDR1 LNHDA, CDR2 SQIVND (reference sequence). The length of the CDR3 is 13 residues. Trimming left V 1 base short and J 3 bases short, with 7 bases between. The CDR3 loop reads CASSIGSGYEQYV. The CDR3 DNA is TGTGCCAGTAGTATAGGGTCAGGCTACGAGCAGTACGTC.

This chain uses TRBV21-1 with TRBJ1-2. TRBV21-1 is a pseudogene locus. CDR3 length: 15 residues. The CDR3 reads CASGLGGASNYGYTF. DNA of the CDR3: TGTGCCAGCGGACTCGGGGGGGCGTCTAACTATGGCTACACCTTC.

This clone was counted once. The chain uses TRBV30 and TRBJ1-4; the D is unclear. The germline CDR1 and CDR2 sequences are GTSNPN and SVGIG (reference sequence). The CDR3 is made up of 11 amino acids. V was pared by 4 bases and J by 5 bases, with 5 bases between. The CDR3 DNA reads TGTGCCTGGAATTTAAATGAAAAACTGTTTTTT. Its protein product is CAWNLNEKLFF.

The chain links TRBV6-6 to TRBJ2-1, with D possibly being TRBD1 (6 bases). The germline CDR1 and CDR2 sequences are MNHNY and SVGAGI (reference sequence). V dropped 5 bases and J dropped 6 bases, with 17 bases sitting between them. The CDR3 runs 15 residues. Here the CDR3 reads CASSPTGISGNEQFF. The CDR3 DNA reads TGTGCCAGCAGTCCTACAGGGATCTCAGGCAATGAGCAGTTCTTC.

This clone has a single count. The rearrangement links TRBV7-2 to TRBJ1-1; TRBD1 matches 8 bases. Germline values: CDR1 SGHTA, CDR2 FQGNSA. The CDR3 is 14 amino acids. V trimming: 5 bases; J trimming: 1 base; junction bases outside the gene matches: 3. CDR3 amino acids: CASSMDRANTEAFF. Written as DNA, the CDR3 is TGTGCCAGCAGCATGGACAGGGCGAACACTGAAGCTTTCTTT.